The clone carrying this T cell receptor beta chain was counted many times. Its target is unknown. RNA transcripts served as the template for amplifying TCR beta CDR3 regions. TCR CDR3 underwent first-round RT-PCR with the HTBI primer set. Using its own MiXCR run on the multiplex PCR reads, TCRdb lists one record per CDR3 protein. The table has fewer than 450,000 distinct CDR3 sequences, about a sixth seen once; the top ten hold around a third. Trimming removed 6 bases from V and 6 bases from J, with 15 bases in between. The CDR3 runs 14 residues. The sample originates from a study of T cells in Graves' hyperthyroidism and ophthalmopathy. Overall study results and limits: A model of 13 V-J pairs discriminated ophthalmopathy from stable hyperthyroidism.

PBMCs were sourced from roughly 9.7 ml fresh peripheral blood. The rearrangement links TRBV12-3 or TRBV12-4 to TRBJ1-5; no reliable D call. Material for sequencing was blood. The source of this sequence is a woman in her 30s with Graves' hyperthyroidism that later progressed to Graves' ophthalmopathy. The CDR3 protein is CASSHRSGIQPQHF. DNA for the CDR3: TGTGCCAGCAGCCACCGGAGTGGTATTCAGCCCCAGCATTTT.